This T cell receptor beta chain was obtained from a study of T cells in Graves' hyperthyroidism and ophthalmopathy. General observations from the study: A model of 13 V-J features distinguished ophthalmopathy from stable hyperthyroidism. Blood also contained most expanded thyroid clonotypes above 0.001. Ophthalmopathy, which appeared later, was predicted by the model a median 6.5 months before onset.

This clonotype was seen more than once but under ten times. Its target is unknown. Active moderate-to-severe ophthalmopathy, Clinical Activity Score at least 3, NOSPECS at least 4, under 3 months' duration. This CDR3 contains 12 residues. V lost 8 bases, J lost 3 bases, and 4 bases stayed unmatched. The germline V gene has CDR1 MGHRA and CDR2 YSYEKL. What was amplified from RNA transcripts were TCR beta CDR3 regions. With the HTBI primer set, the TCR CDR3 went through a first round of RT-PCR. TCRdb re-derived calls from the multiplex PCR reads in MiXCR, one entry per CDR3 protein. The sample carries 530,000 or so distinct CDR3 sequences, 17% recorded once.

The chain combines TRBV4-1 with TRBJ2-7; 7 bases fit TRBD2. The sequenced sample consisted of blood. The sequence was collected from a woman under 30 with Graves' ophthalmopathy. The CDR3 loop is CASRGGNYEQYF. The CDR3 DNA sequence: TGCGCCAGCCGCGGGGGAAACTACGAGCAGTACTTC.